This TCR beta chain originates from a study of Ad26.COV2.S vaccination and SARS-CoV-2 variants. Produced via immunoSEQ multiplex PCR; TCRdb's table is partial and in-frame only. The table lists approximately 340,000 clones, 92% of them singletons. The germline V gene encodes CDR1 MNHEY and CDR2 SMNVEV (reference sequence). The CDR3 extends over 12 amino acids. With 8 bases removed from V and 1 base from J, the gap between germline ends came to 6 bases. The input for sequencing was peripheral blood, taken after recovery from COVID-19. The chain links TRBV27 to TRBJ1-3, with a weak D call TRBD1 (6 bases). This clonotype was obtained from a human donor who had recovered from COVID-19. In DNA, the CDR3 is TGTGCCAGCCAGGGGTCTGGAAACACCATATATTTT. This codes for CASQGSGNTIYF.